This note documents a single T cell receptor (beta chain) sequence. Its antigen is not identified. It was with 60 Vbeta and 13 Jbeta primers that the PCR ran. Per the original methods: Later analysis identified tens of millions of unique TCR beta chains, 9 million to 13 million shared. Using immunoSEQ multiplex PCR, the repertoire was profiled, and TCRdb retains in-frame clones only, with some absent. The V and J calls and clone size come from that table; D and trimming were worked out from the DNA. The sample comprises approximately 120,000 clones, about three quarters of which are singletons, and approximately 2.4% rests with the top ten. The data originate from a study of cytomegalovirus exposure and HLA in healthy donors. Study-wide results and caveats: Presence/absence results assume similar sequencing depth per donor, which may not hold. Among donors in an Asian-associated ancestry cluster, a later analysis reportedly found fewer N-insertions than the roughly 610-donor mean. The authors later linked a missense DCLRE1C variant to TCR beta V- and J-gene trimming.

CDR1 is SGHNT, CDR2 YYREEE, per germline (reference sequence). This CDR3 contains 16 residues. The ends lost 2 bases at V and 5 bases at J; junction bases unmatched: 10. The chain couples TRBV5-4 to TRBJ2-5; 9 positions agree with TRBD2. The sequencing sample was made of PBMCs. The TCR sequence derives from a female donor in good health and CMV-seronegative. This CDR3 reads CASSLRGGGAYETQYF. The DNA of the CDR3 is TGTGCCAGCAGCTTACGTGGCGGGGGGGCCTATGAGACCCAGTACTTC.